This TCR beta chain is from a study of regulatory T cells in long-lasting Graves disease. The wider study: Positive TSH receptor antibodies alongside over 5 years of antithyroid drugs were what marked Graves' disease as persistent. Study-wide findings and caveats: Persistent cases favored TRBV28, TRBJ1-2 and TRBJ2-5.

This CDR3 has 20 amino acids. Germline-derived CDR1 and CDR2 are SGHRS and YFSETQ. V was pared by 5 bases and J by 1 base, with 30 bases between. Documented time point: persistent/refractory GD, antithyroid drugs over 5 years with positive TRAb. The TCR library used RNA extracted from PBMCs. A few counts support this clonotype. What it binds is unknown. CDR3-region Arm-PCR and iRepertoire HTBI primers produced the TCR beta libraries. One entry per CDR3 protein, called by TCRdb with MiXCR from the multiplex PCR reads. The sample consists of about 450,000 distinct CDR3 sequences, about 20% of them appearing once.

The clonotype originates from a female donor with Graves disease. Specimen: peripheral blood mononuclear cells (PBMCs), collected when the disease was refractory, from a patient treated with antithyroid drugs. V usage is TRBV5-1 and J usage is TRBJ1-1, with a tentative D call TRBD1 (6 bases). CDR3 region: CASSLFLRDSERGQNTEAFF. For the CDR3, the DNA is TGCGCCAGCAGTCTGTTTCTGAGGGATTCTGAGAGGGGACAGAACACTGAAGCTTTCTTT. The full variable domain, with the rest looked up from reference TRBV5-1 and TRBJ1-1, is KAGVTQTPRYLIKTRGQQVTLSCSPISGHRSVSWYQQTPGQGLQFLFEYFSETQRNKGNFPGRFSGRQFSNSRSEMNVSTLELGDSALYLCASSLFLRDSERGQNTEAFFGQGTRLTVV.